What follows are 2 T cell receptor delta chains derived from one specimen sequenced in a study of gamma-delta T cells after stem cell transplantation. TCRdb repeated clone calling on the RT-PCR reads with CATT. The table shows roughly 1,400 delta-chain clones, with approximately 23% occurring only once. Material for sequencing was gamma-delta T cells. These receptors were obtained from a human donor. It is not recorded whose cells these are; they may come from a transplant donor.

This clone was seen only a few times. A far larger clone is one base from this, pointing to a likely read error. V usage is TRDV2 and J usage is TRDJ1; 10 nucleotides align to TRDD3. CDR1 GEAIGNYY and CDR2 EKD come from the germline V gene. This CDR3 has 16 amino acids. The V gene end was trimmed by 5 bases and the J gene end by 2 bases; junction bases not matched to a gene: 10. The CDR3 region is CACGTLGDKTTDKLIF. The CDR3 coding sequence is TGTGCCTGTGGCACTCTGGGGGATAAGACGACCGATAAACTCATCTTT.

This clone came up a few times. This chain connects TRDV1 to TRDJ1, with 10 bases identical to TRDD3. The CDR3 covers 20 residues. The J segment lost 2 bases and the V segment lost 4 bases, leaving 19 bases of the junction unmatched. Germline loops: CDR1 TSWWSYY, CDR2 QGS. This CDR3 is CALGVSFLLLGDGRTDKLIF. Written as DNA, the CDR3 is TGTGCTCTTGGGGTATCTTTCCTGTTACTGGGGGATGGCCGAACCGATAAACTCATCTTT.